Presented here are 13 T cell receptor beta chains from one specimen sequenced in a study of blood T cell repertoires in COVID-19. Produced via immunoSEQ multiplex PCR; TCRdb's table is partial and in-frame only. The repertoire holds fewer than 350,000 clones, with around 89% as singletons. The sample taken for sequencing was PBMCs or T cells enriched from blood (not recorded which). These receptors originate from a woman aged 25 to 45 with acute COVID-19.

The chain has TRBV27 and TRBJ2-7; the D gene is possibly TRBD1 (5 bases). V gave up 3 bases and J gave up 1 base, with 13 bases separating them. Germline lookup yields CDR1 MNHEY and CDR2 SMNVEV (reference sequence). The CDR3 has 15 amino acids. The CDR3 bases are TGTGCCAGCAGTTTGTCCGCAGGGCGGTCCTACGAGCAGTACTTC. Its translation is CASSLSAGRSYEQYF.

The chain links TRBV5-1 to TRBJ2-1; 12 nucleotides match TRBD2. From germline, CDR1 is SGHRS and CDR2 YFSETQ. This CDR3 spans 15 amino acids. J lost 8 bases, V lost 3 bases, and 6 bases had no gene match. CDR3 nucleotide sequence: TGCGCCAGCAGCTCTGGACTAGCGGGGCGGGATGAGCAGTTCTTC. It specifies CASSSGLAGRDEQFF. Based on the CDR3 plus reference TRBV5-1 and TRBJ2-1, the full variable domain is KAGVTQTPRYLIKTRGQQVTLSCSPISGHRSVSWYQQTPGQGLQFLFEYFSETQRNKGNFPGRFSGRQFSNSRSEMNVSTLELGDSALYLCASSSGLAGRDEQFFGPGTRLTVL.

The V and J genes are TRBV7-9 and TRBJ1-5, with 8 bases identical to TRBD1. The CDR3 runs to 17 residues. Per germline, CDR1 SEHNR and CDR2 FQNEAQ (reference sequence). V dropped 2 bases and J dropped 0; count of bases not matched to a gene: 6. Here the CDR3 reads CASSLWTGQASNQPQHF. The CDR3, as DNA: TGTGCCAGCAGCTTATGGACGGGACAGGCTAGCAATCAGCCCCAGCATTTT.

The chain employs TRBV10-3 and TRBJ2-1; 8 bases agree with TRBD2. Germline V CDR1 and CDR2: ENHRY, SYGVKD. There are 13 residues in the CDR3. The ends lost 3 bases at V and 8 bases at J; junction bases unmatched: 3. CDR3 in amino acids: CAISDKREHEQFF. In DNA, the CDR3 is TGTGCCATCAGTGATAAGCGGGAGCATGAGCAGTTCTTC.

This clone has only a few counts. CDR3 bases: TGTGCCAGCAGTCTCTACGAGCAGTACTTC. Its protein product is CASSLYEQYF. The chain has TRBV28 and TRBJ2-7; D not resolved. Germline lookup yields CDR1 MDHEN and CDR2 SYDVKM. V dropped 5 bases and J dropped 3 bases, with 2 bases sitting between them. The CDR3 has 10 residues.

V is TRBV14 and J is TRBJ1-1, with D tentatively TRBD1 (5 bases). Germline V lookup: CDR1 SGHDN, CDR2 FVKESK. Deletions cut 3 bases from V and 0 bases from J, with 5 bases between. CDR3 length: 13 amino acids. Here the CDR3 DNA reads TGTGCCAGCAGCCAGACAGTGAACACTGAAGCTTTCTTT. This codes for CASSQTVNTEAFF.

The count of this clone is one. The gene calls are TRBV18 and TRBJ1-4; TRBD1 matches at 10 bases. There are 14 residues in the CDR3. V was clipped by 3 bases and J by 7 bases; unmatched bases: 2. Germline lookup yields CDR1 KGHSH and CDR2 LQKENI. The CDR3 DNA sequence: TGTGCCAGCTCACCGACAGGGGGCTTTGAAAAACTGTTTTTT. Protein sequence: CASSPTGGFEKLFF. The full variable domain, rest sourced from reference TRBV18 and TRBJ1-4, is NAGVMQNPRHLVRRRGQEARLRCSPMKGHSHVYWYRQLPEEGLKFMVYLQKENIIDESGMPKERFSAEFPKEGPSILRIQQVVRGDSAAYFCASSPTGGFEKLFFGSGTQLSVL.

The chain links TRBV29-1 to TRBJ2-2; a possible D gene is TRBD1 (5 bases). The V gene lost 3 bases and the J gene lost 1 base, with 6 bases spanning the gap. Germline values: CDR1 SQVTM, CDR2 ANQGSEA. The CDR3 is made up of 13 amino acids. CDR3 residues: CSVDGQNTGELFF. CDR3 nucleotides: TGCAGCGTTGATGGACAGAACACCGGGGAGCTGTTTTTT.

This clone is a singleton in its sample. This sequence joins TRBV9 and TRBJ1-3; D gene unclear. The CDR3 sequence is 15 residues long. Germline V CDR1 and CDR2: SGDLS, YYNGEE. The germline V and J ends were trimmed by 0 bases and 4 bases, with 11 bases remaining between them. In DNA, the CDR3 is TGTGCCAGCAGCGTAGGTTTCGCGATCGGAAACACCATATATTTT. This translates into CASSVGFAIGNTIYF.

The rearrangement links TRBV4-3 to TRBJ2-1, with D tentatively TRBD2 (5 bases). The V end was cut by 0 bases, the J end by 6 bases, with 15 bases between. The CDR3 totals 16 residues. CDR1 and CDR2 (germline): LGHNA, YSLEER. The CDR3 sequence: CASSQDGEGRVNEQFF. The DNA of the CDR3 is TGCGCCAGCAGCCAAGATGGAGAGGGAAGGGTCAATGAGCAGTTCTTC.

This chain's CDR3 is CASSSGDDEKLFF. The CDR3 DNA follows: TGTGCCAGCAGTTCAGGGGATGATGAAAAACTGTTTTTT. The genes are TRBV27 and TRBJ1-4; D perhaps matches TRBD1 (6 bases). With 4 bases removed from V and 6 bases from J, the gap between germline ends came to 9 bases. Germline lookup yields CDR1 MNHEY and CDR2 SMNVEV (reference sequence). The CDR3 is made up of 13 amino acids.

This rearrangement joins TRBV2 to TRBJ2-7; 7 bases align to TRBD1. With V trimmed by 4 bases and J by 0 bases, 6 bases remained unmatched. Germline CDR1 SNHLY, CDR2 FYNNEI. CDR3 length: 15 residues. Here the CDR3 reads CASSAGRDSSYEQYF. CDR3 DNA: TGTGCCAGCAGTGCCGGCCGGGACAGCTCCTACGAGCAGTACTTC.

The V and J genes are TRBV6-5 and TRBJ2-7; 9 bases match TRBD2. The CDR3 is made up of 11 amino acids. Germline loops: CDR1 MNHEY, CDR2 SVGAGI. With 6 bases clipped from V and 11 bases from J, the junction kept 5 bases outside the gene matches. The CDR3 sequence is CASRLTSGEYF. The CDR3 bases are TGTGCCAGCAGATTGACTAGCGGCGAGTACTTC.